Below are 3 T cell receptor beta chains sequenced from a single sample in a study of neurological immune-mediated disorders. The sample's time point: longitudinal time-point 3. TCRdb called the 5' RACE reads again in MiXCR, with one record for every CDR3 protein. The data show some 89,000 distinct CDR3 sequences, with roughly 4.5% seen just once and approximately 5.4% held by the top ten. The sample was PBMCs. These receptors all stem from a woman aged 55-69 years with multiple sclerosis.

At least ten counts were recorded for this clonotype. J is TRBJ2-5 and V is TRBV7-2, with D perhaps TRBD2 (6 bases). This CDR3 spans 15 amino acids. Germline V lookup: CDR1 SGHTA, CDR2 FQGNSA. Trimming removed 2 bases at V and 4 bases at J, with 14 bases between. This CDR3 reads CASSLSRGSGETQYF. DNA of the CDR3: TGTGCCAGCAGCTTATCCCGGGGGAGCGGAGAGACCCAGTACTTC.

This clonotype was recorded many times. V is TRBV5-1 and J is TRBJ2-3; D perhaps matches TRBD1 (6 bases). The CDR3 length is 16 residues. Trimming removed 5 bases at V and 4 bases at J, with 20 bases between. Germline V gene lookup returns CDR1 SGHRS and CDR2 YFSETQ. The CDR3 coding sequence is TGCGCCAGCAGTGCAGCAGGGGATGGTGTGGCAGATACGCAGTATTTT. This sequence encodes CASSAAGDGVADTQYF.

This clonotype was recorded at least ten times. The chain has TRBV12-3 or TRBV12-4 and TRBJ2-1, with no clear D. There are 13 residues in the CDR3. V lost 5 bases and J 9 bases, leaving 14 bases between the germline ends. The CDR3 DNA reads as TGTGCCAGCAGTCCCCTGTCTTCTCGTGAGCAGTTCTTC. Protein: CASSPLSSREQFF.